This record covers a single T cell receptor beta chain. No antigen is known for it. Per-base qualities were not stored, and no clone one base away is much larger. These data come from a study of T-cell memory formation after mild COVID-19 (dated by TCRdb to the early 2020s). About the study as a whole: TCR sequence clusters from the two donors were largely donor specific. The cohort was made up of two young adult volunteers, one female and one male, who were previously healthy. In two donors, T-cell clones that expanded and contracted after mild COVID-19 were followed by sequencing TCRalpha and TCRbeta repertoires longitudinally.

Ficoll-Paque density gradient centrifugation was the method used to isolate PBMCs. Instrument used: Illumina NovaSeq 6000. Using 5'RACE with constant-segment primers, TCRalpha and TCRbeta cDNA libraries were constructed, with sample barcodes and unique molecular identifiers added in the process. RNA was extracted from every sample with Trizol reagent. Library amplification was performed in two PCR steps, and a second sample barcode and Illumina TruSeq adapters were introduced in the second step. Sequencing of the libraries was done on an Illumina NovaSeq, producing 2 x 150 bp paired-end reads. The authors processed their data as follows. Demultiplexing of reads and collapsing into UMI-guided consensus sequences were performed with migec v1.2.7. Using mixcr v2.1.11, the UMI consensuses were aligned to TRA and TRB V and J templates and assembled into clonotypes. A clonotype was counted as expanded or contracted only if both edgeR and NoisET called the change significant, with noise models trained on biological replicates. For edgeR calls, the thresholds were a false discovery rate-adjusted p below 0.01 and a log2 fold-change of 1. PCA with hierarchical clustering of max-normalized trajectories of the 1000 most abundant clonotypes was used as exploratory dynamics analysis. Each responding clone was given a CD4 or CD8 phenotype based on the CD4+ and CD8+ repertoires, which had been sequenced separately. In-frame beta chains were kept once TCRdb had trimmed the public reads at Q25 with fastp and called clones with MiXCR. Each entry is one CDR3 protein sequence, shown with its most common DNA and genes. None of the V and J calls come from the authors' own analysis; TCRdb made them. For this sample the table gives under 450,000 distinct CDR3 sequences, of which around 14% were detected only once. The ten largest clones add up to around a fifth of the sample.

Sequences SGHRS (CDR1) and YFSETQ (CDR2) are obtained from the germline V gene. V and J lose 4 bases and 5 bases, and a span of 22 bases separates them. From the cysteine through the phenylalanine, the CDR3 covers 17 amino acids. Just CDR3 DNA is preserved here, 51 bases in frame from base 1. Broader findings and caveats from the paper: Some responding clones were detected in pre-infection memory, which suggested that pre-existing cross-reactive memory T cells had joined the SARS-CoV-2 response. Balanced CD4/CD8 phenotypes were observed for clones contracting from day 15 to 85, whereas a bias towards CD4+ was observed for a second wave of clones expanding from day 15 to 37. The second-wave clones that peaked on day 37 were not confirmed to be SARS-CoV-2 specific. Contracting CD4+ clones turned up mainly in the CM and EM memory subsets, whereas EMRA was where CD8+ clones were enriched. The study included only a couple of mild cases, and larger cohorts that include severe cases with pre-infection samples were judged to be necessary.

The V and J genes are TRBV5-1 and TRBJ2-1; the D gene is perhaps TRBD1, from 6 matching bases. The sequence was obtained from a man younger than 30 who had mild COVID-19 (a few samples of this study predate the infection). The sample titles of this study are shuffled in the database, so cell type and time point are left out; the donor was told from shared clones. Sample: PBMCs or a T cell subset sorted from them (not recorded which). The nucleotide sequence reads TGCGCCAGCAGCCCCCGGGTTTGGGGGCAGGGGAACAATGAGCAGTTCTTC. Translated, it gives CASSPRVWGQGNNEQFF. The CDR3 plus the reference TRBV5-1 and TRBJ2-1 genes for the other parts give the full variable domain: KAGVTQTPRYLIKTRGQQVTLSCSPISGHRSVSWYQQTPGQGLQFLFEYFSETQRNKGNFPGRFSGRQFSNSRSEMNVSTLELGDSALYLCASSPRVWGQGNNEQFFGPGTRLTVL.